This T cell receptor (beta chain) was observed in a study of blood T cells in healthy people across ages. Study results and limitations: Fewer expanded clones and more diversity marked long-lived versus aged donors. In older individuals, TCR beta diversity per million T cells was lower, falling roughly linearly with age.

In regard to this clonotype: What it recognizes is unknown.

The authors ran a second PCR of 7 to 11 cycles using a sample-barcoded 5' primer and a J-beta primer mix. Every single cDNA molecule received a tag from a template-switch adaptor with 12 random nucleotides. TCRdb re-called the 5' RACE reads with MiXCR, one entry per CDR3 protein. The table has more than 500,000 distinct CDR3 sequences, approximately 30% seen once. Total RNA extracted from each sample amounted to at least 5 micrograms. Trimming pared 5 bases from V and 3 bases from J, leaving 13 bases between. The CDR3 contains 14 residues. CDR1 SGHTA and CDR2 FQGTGA come from the germline V gene. This clonotype originated in a woman between 65 and 79 years old in good health. The rearrangement joins TRBV7-3 to TRBJ1-1, with no clear D. Sequenced: blood. The CDR3 loop is CASSPNSLDTEAFF. The DNA of the CDR3 is TGTGCCAGCAGCCCCAACTCTCTGGACACTGAAGCTTTCTTT.